This passage covers 5 T cell receptor beta chains from one sample sequenced in a study of spatial heterogeneity in lung cancer. A single record per CDR3 protein comes from TCRdb applying MiXCR to the 5' RACE reads. The repertoire holds 6,000 or so distinct CDR3 sequences, with about 12% as singletons. As to time point: sample taken at primary tumor resection. The material was lung tissue, obtained at surgery. These receptors originate from a human donor with early-stage non-small cell lung cancer.

This clonotype was counted ten times or more. Being off target in a library aimed at alpha chains, this beta chain has a size of little meaning. This chain uses TRBV28 with TRBJ1-5; TRBD1 is a possible D gene (5 bases). Germline values: CDR1 MDHEN, CDR2 SYDVKM. The length of the CDR3 is 15 residues. The V and J ends lost 3 bases and 0 bases respectively, with 9 bases between them. The CDR3 region is CASSFVGDSNQPQHF. As DNA, the CDR3 is TGTGCCAGCAGTTTCGTGGGGGATAGCAATCAGCCCCAGCATTTT.

A remark on this clonotype: Within a library made for alpha chains, this beta chain is off target, and its count is uninformative. V is TRBV2 and J is TRBJ2-2; D gene unclear. Per the germline V gene, CDR1 is SNHLY and CDR2 is FYNNEI. The V and J ends lost 8 bases and 4 bases respectively, with 11 bases between them. The CDR3 spans 13 residues. For the CDR3, the DNA is TGTGCCAGCGGGTGGGGATTCACCGGGGAGCTGTTTTTT. Its translation is CASGWGFTGELFF.

This clonotype appeared many times. Because this beta chain is a stray read in a library intended to capture alpha chains, its abundance should not be given much weight. The CDR3 DNA sequence: TGCAGTGCTCTAAGCGTGCCGTTGACAGATACGCAGTATTTT. Residues: CSALSVPLTDTQYF. This chain joins TRBV20-1 and TRBJ2-3; D is undetermined. The V end lost 5 bases, the J end lost 3 bases, and 15 bases lay between the germline ends. Germline V lookup: CDR1 DFQATT, CDR2 SNEGSKA (reference sequence). The CDR3 extends over 14 amino acids.

The sample holds a few counts of this clonotype. As an off-target read in a library built for alpha chains, this beta chain has a frequency of little significance. V and J are TRBV7-3 and TRBJ2-6, with D unresolved. The CDR3 runs to 16 residues. Germline V CDR1 and CDR2: SGHTA, FQGTGA. V lost 6 bases and J 0 bases, leaving 12 bases between the germline ends. CDR3 sequence reads: CASRGATSSGANVLTF. CDR3 DNA sequence: TGTGCCAGCAGGGGTGCAACGAGCTCTGGGGCCAACGTCCTGACTTTC.

Many counts were recorded for this clonotype. For a library built for alpha chains, this beta chain is a stray read; little rests on its size. The rearrangement uses TRBV7-2 and TRBJ2-2, with TRBD1 matching over 7 bases. Germline CDR1 reads SGHTA; CDR2 reads FQGNSA. The V segment lost 6 bases and the J segment 8 bases; nucleotides outside the gene matches: 9. This CDR3 has 14 amino acids. CDR3 in amino acids: CASRPGTAMGELFF. The CDR3 bases are TGTGCCAGCAGACCCGGGACAGCGATGGGGGAGCTGTTTTTT.